What follows describes a single T cell receptor beta chain. Its target is unknown. The sample comes from a study of early T cells in non-severe SARS-CoV-2 infection. Study-level points and caveats: Lookups in VDJdb leaned toward anti-spike CD8 responses and missed private and CD4 specificities.

Unique molecular identifiers were affixed to single, distinct cDNA molecules. TCRdb re-called the 5' RACE reads with MiXCR, one entry per CDR3 protein. The sample lists 55,000 to 75,000 distinct CDR3 sequences; approximately 12% were seen once. The V gene lost 5 bases and the J gene lost 0 bases, with 12 bases spanning the gap. Per germline, CDR1 SEHNR and CDR2 FQNEAQ (reference sequence). This CDR3 spans 15 amino acids. Specimen: whole blood. V and J are TRBV7-9 and TRBJ2-3; TRBD1 or TRBD2 may be the D gene (5 bases each). The TCR was taken from an adult who was a healthcare worker with PCR-confirmed SARS-CoV-2 infection or an uninfected control (not recorded which). The CDR3 DNA sequence: TGTGCCAGCAGCCTGGGGCTAGCTAGCACAGATACGCAGTATTTT. Protein product: CASSLGLASTDTQYF. The full variable domain, in which reference TRBV7-9 and TRBJ2-3 provide the parts outside the CDR3, is DTGVSQNPRHKITKRGQNVTFRCDPISEHNRLYWYRQTLGQGPEFLTYFQNEAQLEKSRLLSDRFSAERPKGSFSTLEIQRTEQGDSAMYLCASSLGLASTDTQYFGPGTRLTVL.